The sequence of this T cell receptor (beta chain) was determined in a study of T-cell reconstitution after alpha-beta-depleted transplantation in children (dated by TCRdb to the mid-2010s). For context, the study as a whole: T-cell immune reconstitution after TCRalphabeta/CD19-depleted allogeneic hematopoietic cell transplantation in children was quantitatively tracked in the study by means of TCR repertoire profiling.

Broader findings and caveats from the paper: The high TCRbeta diversity at day 60 in some patients was ascribed to recipient T cells and intrathymic progenitors that had survived conditioning. The frequencies of hyperexpanded clones fell over the following months, and after one year, T-cell counts and TCRbeta diversity were mostly attributed to newly produced T cells. The apparently early recovery of alphabetaT-cell counts about two months after transplant reportedly depended on only several hundred rapidly expanded clones that came from non-depleted graft cells.

What this sample's treatment or condition label stands for: allogeneic hematopoietic cell transplantation with graft depleted of TCRalphabeta T cells and CD19 B cells. The transplant recipients were children given TCRalphabeta/CD19-depleted allogeneic hematopoietic cell grafts. This clonotype has only a few counts. Its antigen is still unknown. No clone much larger than this one lies a single base away; base qualities are absent. Library preparation used PCR. The sequencing machine was an Illumina HiSeq 2500. To normalize quantification of the TCRbeta repertoire, the TCR libraries were built with molecular barcoding that relied on unique molecular identifiers. TCRdb itself trimmed the public reads at Q25 with fastp, ran MiXCR and retained productive beta chains. Every distinct CDR3 protein forms one entry, paired with its most common genes and DNA. For this sample the table gives some 290,000 distinct CDR3 sequences, of which approximately 20% were detected only once. The leading ten clones occupy roughly 9.7% of the sample.

The source was PBMCs, mostly from graft donor cells, collected 180 days after TCRalphabeta/CD19-depleted stem cell transplant. The sequence derives from a male patient between 5 and 17 years old who had a stem cell transplant for acute lymphoblastic leukemia, so the T cells may come from the graft donor.

In nucleotide form, the sequence is TGCAGTGCGGCCCCTTATAGCGGGAGTGCCTACAATGAGCAGTTCTTC. Translation gives CSAAPYSGSAYNEQFF. The chain couples TRBV20-1 to TRBJ2-1; TRBD2 lines up with 9 middle nucleotides. From its cysteine to its phenylalanine, the CDR3 spans 16 amino acids. The kept DNA is CDR3 alone, 48 bases in frame from the first base. Trimming leaves V shorter by 6 bases and J shorter by 2 bases, with the junction holding 11 bases beyond the gene matches. From a lookup of the germline V gene (reference sequence), CDR1 and CDR2 are DFQATT and SNEGSKA.